This entry lists 8 T cell receptor beta chains sequenced from one sample in a study of OX40 agonist ivuxolimab in advanced cancers. Using immunoSEQ multiplex PCR, the repertoire was profiled, and TCRdb retains in-frame clones only, with some absent. The sample contains 75,000 to 95,000 clones, about 90% of which appear only once. Here the sequenced sample was CD4+ or CD8+ T cells sorted from blood, taken in a trial of the OX40 agonist ivuxolimab. These receptors were taken from an adult with an advanced solid tumor such as melanoma, head and neck, liver or kidney cancer.

The chain combines TRBV14 with TRBJ2-3; D call uncertain. The germline V gene encodes CDR1 SGHDN and CDR2 FVKESK. Trimming left V 4 bases short and J 0 bases short, with 2 bases between. The CDR3 has 12 residues. The DNA for the CDR3 is TGTGCCAGCAGCCCTAGCACAGATACGCAGTATTTT. The encoded protein is CASSPSTDTQYF.

This clone was seen just once. The rearrangement links TRBV7-8 to TRBJ2-7, with 12 nucleotides matching TRBD2. Germline V gene data show CDR1 as SGHVS and CDR2 as FQNEAQ. The CDR3 runs to 16 residues. V lost 5 bases, J lost 3 bases, and 8 bases stayed unmatched. The CDR3 DNA sequence: TGTGCCAGCAGCCCAGGAAGACTAGCGGGAGACTACGAGCAGTACTTC. This sequence encodes CASSPGRLAGDYEQYF.

V gene TRBV21-1 combines with J gene TRBJ1-4. TRBV21-1 is deemed a pseudogene. The length of the CDR3 is 15 residues. This CDR3 reads CASSKGNGRNEKLFF. As DNA, the CDR3 is TGTGCCAGCAGCAAAGGAAACGGTAGAAATGAAAAACTGTTTTTT.

This clone came up once. The CDR3 sequence: CASSEQSRLVYEQYV. The CDR3 DNA follows: TGTGCCAGCAGTGAACAGTCCCGCCTAGTCTACGAGCAGTACGTC. The rearrangement uses TRBV6-1 and TRBJ2-7; D gene uncertain. Germline V gene lookup returns CDR1 MNHNS and CDR2 SASEGT. V gave up 2 bases and J gave up 3 bases, with 14 bases separating them. The CDR3 is 15 residues long.

V gene TRBV9 combines with J gene TRBJ2-1, with 7 bases aligning to TRBD2. Per germline, CDR1 SGDLS and CDR2 YYNGEE. V was pared by 0 bases and J by 7 bases, with 7 bases of the junction left unmatched. The CDR3 runs 15 residues. The DNA of the CDR3 is TGTGCCAGCAGCGTAGGCCCGGGAGGATATAATGAGCAGTTCTTC. Amino acid sequence: CASSVGPGGYNEQFF.

J is TRBJ1-1 and V is TRBV19; D is uncertain. V lost 7 bases, J lost 4 bases, and 22 bases lay in between. Germline-derived CDR1 and CDR2 are LNHDA and SQIVND (reference sequence). CDR3 length equals 16 residues. In DNA, the CDR3 is TGTGCCAGTACCCCTTGGAGTGTATTGGGAGTCACTGAAGCTTTCTTT. Translation gives CASTPWSVLGVTEAFF. The entire variable domain, with the rest obtained from reference TRBV19 and TRBJ1-1, is as follows: DGGITQSPKYLFRKEGQNVTLSCEQNLNHDAMYWYRQDPGQGLRLIYYSQIVNDFQKGDIAEGYSVSREKKESFPLTVTSAQKNPTAFYLCASTPWSVLGVTEAFFGQGTRLTVV.

The genes are TRBV4-3 and TRBJ2-3; D is perhaps TRBD2 (5 bases). The ends were cut back, 0 bases at V and 5 bases at J, with 15 bases in the middle. CDR3 length: 16 residues. CDR1 LGHNA and CDR2 YSLEER come from the germline V gene. This chain's CDR3 is CASSQEGRPLVDTQYF. The CDR3 coding sequence is TGCGCCAGCAGCCAAGAAGGGAGACCTCTGGTAGATACGCAGTATTTT.

The chain links TRBV27 to TRBJ2-1; tentative D call: TRBD1 (6 bases). This CDR3 has 15 residues. Deletions cut 3 bases from V and 5 bases from J, with 14 bases between. CDR1 MNHEY and CDR2 SMNVEV come from the germline V gene (reference sequence). CDR3 residues: CASSFVGQTNNEQFF. CDR3 bases: TGTGCCAGCAGTTTTGTCGGACAGACCAACAATGAGCAGTTCTTC.